Below, 20 T cell receptor beta chains from the same sample are listed, as sequenced in a study of shared clonotypes between healthy human individuals. Some clones are missing from TCRdb's copy, which holds only in-frame ones; the method was immunoSEQ multiplex PCR. The profile shows about 1.5 million clones, approximately 98% of them singletons. Sample: naive CD4+ T cells sorted from blood. Subset meaning: CD45RA+ positively selected. These receptors were collected from a man aged 25 to 40 in good health.

The genes are TRBV18 and TRBJ2-2; 7 bases are a match to TRBD2. J was trimmed by 2 bases and V by 6 bases; bases with no gene match: 12. The CDR3 loop spans 17 amino acids. In germline, CDR1 is KGHSH, CDR2 LQKENI. CDR3 loop: CASSQSTSVGNTGELFF. DNA of the CDR3: TGTGCCAGCTCCCAAAGCACTAGCGTGGGTAACACCGGGGAGCTGTTTTTT.

The genes are TRBV5-1 and TRBJ2-5; the match to TRBD2 covers 11 bases. After removal of 4 bases from V and 3 bases from J, the junction contained 5 bases not matched to a gene. Germline CDR1 is SGHRS and CDR2 is YFSETQ. The CDR3 is 15 amino acids. The CDR3: CASSGGTSGEETQYF. In DNA, the CDR3 is TGCGCCAGCAGCGGGGGGACTAGCGGAGAAGAGACCCAGTACTTC.

The rearrangement joins TRBV28 to TRBJ2-7; a weak D match, TRBD1 (6 bases). The CDR3 is 13 residues long. Germline CDR1 MDHEN, CDR2 SYDVKM. Trimming stripped 3 bases from V and 6 bases from J, with 12 bases between. The CDR3 region has the DNA TGTGCCAGCAGTTTTACTTCAGGGGCCGAGCAGTACTTC. Translating gives CASSFTSGAEQYF.

CDR3 sequence (DNA): TGTGCCAGCAGCGCGCGACTAGCGGCTCCTTTCTCCTACAATGAGCAGTTCTTC. It codes for CASSARLAAPFSYNEQFF. The V and J genes are TRBV7-2 and TRBJ2-1, with 9 nucleotides matching TRBD2. The V gene's germline CDR1 is SGHTA and CDR2 FQGNSA. With 5 bases clipped from V and 0 bases from J, the junction kept 11 bases outside the gene matches. The length of the CDR3 is 18 residues.

The CDR3 DNA sequence: TGTGCCAGCACCCGCCAGGGGGCGCACGGGGCCAACGTCCTGACTTTC. This encodes CASTRQGAHGANVLTF. The V gene is TRBV27, the J gene TRBJ2-6; 8 nucleotides match TRBD1. CDR3 length: 16 residues. The junction had 9 bases not matched to a gene; V was cut back by 7 bases and J by 4 bases. Germline V gives CDR1 MNHEY, CDR2 SMNVEV (reference sequence).

This chain links TRBV28 with TRBJ2-7; the match to TRBD1 covers 11 bases. Germline CDR1 reads MDHEN; CDR2 reads SYDVKM. This CDR3 comprises 13 residues. J was trimmed by 6 bases and V by 8 bases; bases with no gene match: 6. The DNA for the CDR3 is TGTGCCAGCTGGGGGACAGGGGGTGCCGAGCAGTACTTC. Its translation: CASWGTGGAEQYF.

J is TRBJ2-4 and V is TRBV28; unclear D gene. The V and J ends lost 5 bases and 0 bases respectively, with 11 bases between them. This CDR3 has 15 amino acids. Per the germline V gene, CDR1 is MDHEN and CDR2 is SYDVKM. CDR3 in DNA: TGTGCCAGCAGTCACCGACGGTTAGCCAAAAACATTCAGTACTTC. Protein: CASSHRRLAKNIQYF.

The chain uses TRBV27 and TRBJ2-5, with unresolved D. The V end was cut by 5 bases, the J end by 1 base, with 14 bases between. CDR3 length: 15 amino acids. Looked up from germline, CDR1 is MNHEY and CDR2 is SMNVEV (reference sequence). The CDR3 sequence: CASSRRHSAQETQYF. As DNA, the CDR3 is TGTGCCAGCAGTCGAAGACATTCCGCCCAAGAGACCCAGTACTTC.

The chain has TRBV19 and TRBJ1-2, with TRBD1 identical over 9 bases. The CDR3 is made up of 13 amino acids. The V and J ends lost 9 bases and 8 bases, in that order; junction bases with no gene match: 10. CDR1 is LNHDA, CDR2 SQIVND, per germline (reference sequence). The CDR3 here is CASGTGSSRGYTF. As DNA, the CDR3 is TGTGCCAGCGGGACAGGGAGTTCTCGGGGCTACACCTTC.

The chain carries TRBV11-3 and TRBJ1-3; possible D gene TRBD1, 5 bases. The CDR3 extends over 15 amino acids. Germline-derived CDR1 and CDR2 are SGHNT and YENEEA. Between the trimmed V and J ends, which lost 5 bases and 2 bases, there was a span of 13 bases. CDR3 sequence: CASSPAGGPGNTIYF. For the CDR3, the DNA is TGTGCCAGCAGCCCCGCGGGGGGTCCTGGAAACACCATATATTTT.

The rearrangement links TRBV5-5 to TRBJ2-5; D uncertain. Trimming stripped 4 bases from V and 5 bases from J, with 15 bases between. The CDR3 loop spans 14 amino acids. Germline CDR1 reads SGHKS; CDR2 reads YYEKEE (reference sequence). CDR3 in amino acids: CASSRTGLVETQYF. CDR3 DNA sequence: TGTGCCAGCAGCCGAACGGGCCTGGTGGAGACCCAGTACTTC.

This chain joins TRBV7-6 and TRBJ2-3; no firm D call. Germline values: CDR1 SGHVS, CDR2 FNYEAQ. The CDR3 runs to 15 residues. V was clipped by 5 bases and J by 4 bases, with 16 bases between them. The CDR3 region is CASSIAGWAADTQYF. The DNA for the CDR3 is TGTGCCAGCAGCATCGCTGGGTGGGCTGCAGATACGCAGTATTTT.

The genes are TRBV5-5 and TRBJ2-1; D may match TRBD1 or TRBD2 (5 bases each). Germline V gives CDR1 SGHKS, CDR2 YYEKEE (reference sequence). The V gene lost 0 bases and the J gene lost 4 bases, with 17 bases spanning the gap. CDR3 length: 17 amino acids. CDR3: CASSLAVIGGSYNEQFF. CDR3 in DNA: TGTGCCAGCAGCTTGGCGGTAATTGGGGGATCTTACAATGAGCAGTTCTTC.

This clone was observed a single time. This sequence joins TRBV28 and TRBJ2-7; unclear D gene. V was cut by 8 bases and J by 2 bases, with 10 bases left in between. Germline loops: CDR1 MDHEN, CDR2 SYDVKM. The CDR3 loop spans 12 amino acids. CDR3 DNA: TGTGCCAGCTATGACCGAACCTACGAGCAGTACTTC. Translated: CASYDRTYEQYF.

This chain uses TRBV5-4 with TRBJ2-3; no firm D call. Germline loops: CDR1 SGHNT, CDR2 YYREEE (reference sequence). The CDR3 spans 14 residues. V was pared by 2 bases and J by 2 bases, with 9 bases between. Written as DNA, the CDR3 is TGTGCCAGCAGCTTACCGGGTTTCACAGATACGCAGTATTTT. This gives the protein CASSLPGFTDTQYF.

The chain carries TRBV7-2 and TRBJ1-2; TRBD1 aligns across 8 bases. This CDR3 region has 16 residues. The J segment lost 6 bases and the V segment lost 4 bases, leaving 13 bases of the junction unmatched. CDR1 and CDR2 from the germline V gene are SGHTA and FQGNSA. CDR3 amino acids: CASSSPFLGQGDGYTF. The CDR3 region has the DNA TGTGCCAGCAGCTCCCCCTTCCTCGGACAGGGTGATGGCTACACCTTC.

The chain links TRBV7-9 to TRBJ2-7; D is perhaps TRBD1 (6 bases). The germline V gene has CDR1 SEHNR and CDR2 FQNEAQ (reference sequence). The V gene lost 1 base and the J gene lost 4 bases, with 20 bases spanning the gap. The CDR3 covers 17 residues. The CDR3 spells CASSLGAVSGHQYEQYF. CDR3 nucleotide sequence: TGTGCCAGCAGCTTAGGGGCGGTTTCGGGACACCAATACGAGCAGTACTTC. The variable domain in full, with the rest retrieved from reference TRBV7-9 and TRBJ2-7, is DTGVSQNPRHKITKRGQNVTFRCDPISEHNRLYWYRQTLGQGPEFLTYFQNEAQLEKSRLLSDRFSAERPKGSFSTLEIQRTEQGDSAMYLCASSLGAVSGHQYEQYFGPGTRLTVT.

The chain couples TRBV7-9 to TRBJ2-1, with TRBD1 identical over 9 bases. The CDR3 is 16 amino acids. Germline values: CDR1 SEHNR, CDR2 FQNEAQ (reference sequence). Trimming at V came to 5 bases and at J to 5 bases, leaving 10 bases not matched to a gene. The CDR3 DNA reads TGTGCCAGCAGCCCGGCCGGGGGACAGGGAAACAATGAGCAGTTCTTC. Amino acids: CASSPAGGQGNNEQFF.

V gene TRBV5-1 combines with J gene TRBJ2-7, with a tentative D call TRBD2 (5 bases). The germline V and J ends were trimmed by 6 bases and 4 bases, with 17 bases remaining between them. CDR3 length equals 14 residues. Germline CDR1 reads SGHRS; CDR2 reads YFSETQ. The CDR3 DNA is TGCGCCAGCAACCCCGGTGGAGCGGCGTACGAGCAGTACTTC. Translated, it gives CASNPGGAAYEQYF.

The chain has TRBV15 and TRBJ1-4; D remains ambiguous. V lost 5 bases to trimming and J lost 4 bases, with 5 bases between them. This CDR3 spans 12 amino acids. Germline lookup yields CDR1 LNHNV and CDR2 YYDKDF (reference sequence). The CDR3 region has the DNA TGTGCCACCAGCCAGAGTAATGAAAAACTGTTTTTT. It encodes CATSQSNEKLFF.